The next 28 T cell receptor beta chains were all read from a single sample in a study of metastatic and nonmetastatic thyroid tumors. TCRdb reprocessed the PCR reads using MiXCR. The data show roughly 14,000 clones, with 20% to 30% seen just once and 7.5% to 8.5% held by the top ten. Treatment of any kind had been given to no patient before thyroid surgery. The sample taken for sequencing was blood. Receptors were obtained from a female donor with papillary thyroid cancer or a benign thyroid nodule (not recorded which). Some clones in this sample may be carry-over from other donors' samples.

On this clone itself: As the CDR3 is not closed by the conserved phenylalanine or tryptophan, this likely results from a read error. No DNA is shown, since the ends of the CDR3 on it are uncertain; the CDR3 is the one TCRdb lists. The V and J genes are TRBV7-9 and TRBJ2-6; the table names TRBD2, a call not compared with the DNA. The germline V gene has CDR1 SEHNR and CDR2 FQNEAQ (reference sequence). The CDR3 is 8 residues long, ends included. The CDR3 protein is CASSLGSG.

This clone was counted a few times. The chain couples TRBV10-3 to TRBJ1-2; D uncertain. The CDR3 sequence is 15 residues long. Germline-derived CDR1 and CDR2 are ENHRY and SYGVKD. Trimming took 2 bases from V and 0 from J, leaving 10 bases between them. CDR3 loop: CAISEVKGSNYGYTF. The CDR3 DNA is TGTGCCATCAGTGAGGTAAAAGGGTCTAACTATGGCTACACCTTC.

DNA for the CDR3: TGTGCCAGCAGCTTAGGGAGGAACACCGGGGAGCTGTTTTTT. This translates into CASSLGRNTGELFF. The chain employs TRBV7-9 and TRBJ2-2; D ambiguous. Germline V CDR1 and CDR2: SEHNR, FQNEAQ (reference sequence). V was trimmed by 1 base and J by 1 base, leaving 4 bases between them. CDR3 length: 14 amino acids.

This clone was recorded a few times. The chain uses TRBV7-3 and TRBJ2-1; 9 positions match TRBD1. The CDR3 runs 12 residues. Germline V lookup: CDR1 SGHTA, CDR2 FQGTGA. With V trimmed by 3 bases and J by 11 bases, 2 bases remained unmatched. CDR3 sequence (DNA): TGTGCCAGCAGCTTGACAGGGGGGAAGCAGTTCTTC. It translates to CASSLTGGKQFF.

Worth noting for this clone: Just one base apart from a much larger clone, this may be a read error. The sample has other DNA sequences that encode this CDR3 too. The V gene is TRBV5-4, the J gene TRBJ2-3; a possible D gene is TRBD1 (6 bases). V was shortened by 5 bases and J by 4 bases, with 14 bases between the two germline ends. Germline lookup yields CDR1 SGHNT and CDR2 YYREEE (reference sequence). The CDR3 runs to 14 residues. The CDR3 loop reads CASSTQGIPDTQYF. The CDR3 DNA reads TGTGCCAGCAGTACACAGGGCATCCCAGATACGCAGTATTTT.

The sample holds many counts of this clone. V usage is TRBV30 and J usage is TRBJ2-3; 15 nucleotides match TRBD2. Germline loops: CDR1 GTSNPN, CDR2 SVGIG (reference sequence). The J segment lost 5 bases and the V segment lost 8 bases, leaving 2 bases of the junction unmatched. The CDR3 runs 13 residues. The CDR3 region is CAGTSGRIDTQYF. CDR3 in DNA: TGTGCCGGGACTAGCGGGAGGATAGATACGCAGTATTTT.

This clone was counted many times. The rearrangement joins TRBV18 to TRBJ2-2; D is undetermined. The length of the CDR3 is 12 residues. V was trimmed by 4 bases and J by 3 bases, leaving 3 bases between them. Germline lookup yields CDR1 KGHSH and CDR2 LQKENI. This chain's CDR3 is CASSLYTGELFF. In nucleotides, the CDR3 is TGTGCCAGCTCACTATACACCGGGGAGCTGTTTTTT.

As concerns this clone: This may come from a read error, since a much larger clone is one base off. The rearrangement links TRBV6-1 to TRBJ2-5, with a tentative D call TRBD2 (7 bases). The CDR3 runs 14 residues. The germline V gene encodes CDR1 MNHNS and CDR2 SASEGT. The CDR3 is CASSSLGGQEAQYF. CDR3 nucleotide sequence: TGTGCCAGCAGCTCCCTCGGGGGGCAAGAGGCCCAGTACTTC.

This clone was observed at least ten times. This chain joins TRBV7-6 and TRBJ1-1; 7 bases fit TRBD1. There are 14 residues in the CDR3. V was pared by 2 bases and J by 4 bases, with 4 bases of the junction left unmatched. In germline, CDR1 is SGHVS, CDR2 FNYEAQ. CDR3 in amino acids: CASSLQGVGTEAFF. DNA of the CDR3: TGTGCCAGCAGCTTACAGGGGGTAGGCACTGAAGCTTTCTTT.

In its sample, this clone was seen many times. A much larger clone lies one base from this, so it may be a read error. V is TRBV10-3 and J is TRBJ1-5, with D uncertain. Germline CDR1 reads ENHRY; CDR2 reads SYGVKD. CDR3 length equals 11 residues. Trimming left V 6 bases short and J 10 bases short, with 10 bases between. This CDR3 reads CAIRDEGPQHF. The CDR3 DNA follows: TGTGCCATCAGGGACGAGGGCCCCCAGCATTTT.

There are many counts of this clone. V usage is TRBV5-1 and J usage is TRBJ2-6; D is uncertain. The CDR3 runs to 15 residues. V was clipped by 1 base and J by 1 base, with 6 bases between them. Germline V lookup: CDR1 SGHRS, CDR2 YFSETQ. DNA for the CDR3: TGCGCCAGCAGCTTGACAGAGTCTGGGGCCAACGTCCTGACTTTC. It translates to CASSLTESGANVLTF.

DNA for the CDR3: TGCGCCAGCAGCAGGACAGGGTCCCCTGGCTACACCTTC. Its protein product is CASSRTGSPGYTF. The chain uses TRBV5-1 and TRBJ1-2; TRBD1 aligns across 8 bases. CDR3 length: 13 residues. V was pared by 4 bases and J by 7 bases, with 6 bases of the junction left unmatched. Germline V gene data show CDR1 as SGHRS and CDR2 as YFSETQ.

The V gene is TRBV20-1, the J gene TRBJ2-5; D gene uncertain. The V end was cut by 1 base, the J end by 4 bases, with 10 bases between. Germline V gene lookup returns CDR1 DFQATT and CDR2 SNEGSKA (reference sequence). This CDR3 has 13 residues. Here the CDR3 reads CSARGSRSETQYF. In DNA form, the CDR3 reads TGCAGTGCTAGAGGTTCCAGGTCAGAGACCCAGTACTTC.

The sample holds many counts of this clone. This rearrangement joins TRBV4-2 to TRBJ1-1; D unresolved. CDR1 and CDR2 from the germline V gene are LGHNA and YNFKEQ. The CDR3 is 11 amino acids. The V and J ends lost 3 bases and 4 bases respectively, with 3 bases between them. CDR3 amino acids: CASSQSTEAFF. The CDR3 DNA reads TGTGCCAGCAGCCAGAGCACTGAAGCTTTCTTT.

With regard to this clone: One junction end disagrees with the germline gene, perhaps due to a read error. This rearrangement joins TRBV7-9 to TRBJ2-5; TRBD2 might be the D (6 bases). The CDR3 contains 12 residues. Germline V gives CDR1 SEHNR, CDR2 FQNEAQ (reference sequence). The CDR3 DNA follows: TGTGTCAGCAGCTTTGATAGCGGACACCGAGGTTTC. Amino acid sequence: CVSSFDSGHRGF.

CDR3: CAWSVKGTHYEQYF. DNA of the CDR3: TGTGCCTGGAGTGTAAAGGGGACACACTACGAGCAGTACTTC. The rearrangement uses TRBV30 and TRBJ2-7, with a possible D match to TRBD1 (6 bases). Looked up from germline, CDR1 is GTSNPN and CDR2 is SVGIG (reference sequence). V shed 0 bases and J shed 3 bases, with 12 bases lying between them. The CDR3 loop spans 14 amino acids. The complete variable domain, with remaining parts taken from reference TRBV30 and TRBJ2-7, reads SQTIHQWPATLVQPVGSPLSLECTVEGTSNPNLYWYRQAAGRGLQLLFYSVGIGQISSEVPQNLSASRPQDRQFILSSKKLLLSDSGFYLCAWSVKGTHYEQYFGPGTRLTVT.

By sample fraction, this clone is large (0.1 to 1%). The chain combines TRBV6-1 with TRBJ1-2; D gene ambiguous. CDR3 size: 13 residues. V shed 6 bases and J shed 0 bases, with 8 bases lying between them. Germline-derived CDR1 and CDR2 are MNHNS and SASEGT. CDR3 sequence (DNA): TGTGCCAGCAGAACCGGGACTAACTATGGCTACACCTTC. Amino acid sequence: CASRTGTNYGYTF.

This clone is classed as medium-sized. V is TRBV19 and J is TRBJ2-6, with 7 bases identical to TRBD2. The CDR3 extends over 15 amino acids. J was trimmed by 0 bases and V by 8 bases; bases with no gene match: 4. Per germline, CDR1 LNHDA and CDR2 SQIVND (reference sequence). The CDR3: CASEGGSSGANVLTF. CDR3 nucleotides: TGTGCCAGTGAGGGAGGGAGCTCTGGGGCCAACGTCCTGACTTTC.

This clone was detected ten times or more. Other nucleotide sequences in the sample specify the same CDR3. CDR3 protein: CASSLGSGGAEQYF. DNA of the CDR3: TGTGCCAGCAGCTTAGGGAGCGGGGGGGCCGAGCAGTACTTC. This chain links TRBV7-9 with TRBJ2-7, with TRBD2 identical over 10 bases. The CDR3 has 14 amino acids. From germline, CDR1 is SEHNR and CDR2 FQNEAQ (reference sequence). V was pared by 1 base and J by 6 bases, with 3 bases of the junction left unmatched.

This sequence joins TRBV4-1 and TRBJ1-2; D not resolved. This CDR3 contains 14 residues. V lost 0 bases and J 6 bases, leaving 11 bases between the germline ends. The germline V gene encodes CDR1 MGHRA and CDR2 YSYEKL. CDR3 region: CASSQDRVVDGYTF. CDR3 in DNA: TGCGCCAGCAGCCAAGATAGGGTCGTGGATGGCTACACCTTC.

In this sample, this clone turned up many times. The V and J genes are TRBV3-1 and TRBJ1-2; 8 positions agree with TRBD1. This CDR3 comprises 13 residues. Germline loops: CDR1 LGHDT, CDR2 YNNKEL (reference sequence). J lost 4 bases, V lost 6 bases, and 4 bases had no gene match. The DNA for the CDR3 is TGTGCCAGCAGACCAGGGGGCACCTATGGCTACACCTTC. This codes for CASRPGGTYGYTF.

V gene TRBV5-1 combines with J gene TRBJ2-1; TRBD1 aligns across 8 bases. The CDR3 consists of 17 residues. Germline V lookup: CDR1 SGHRS, CDR2 YFSETQ. Trimming took 4 bases from V and 6 from J; bases not matched to a gene: 15. CDR3 sequence reads: CASSLGPRTGLGNEQFF. As DNA, the CDR3 is TGCGCCAGCAGCCTCGGCCCTCGGACAGGGCTTGGCAATGAGCAGTTCTTC.

The sample holds many counts of this clone. A read error is possible here, since a much larger clone lies one base away. This same CDR3 is encoded by further DNA sequences in the sample. This CDR3 reads CASSEWGTSLYEQYF. CDR3 nucleotide sequence: TGCGCCAGCAGTGAATGGGGGACCTCCCTCTACGAGCAGTACTTC. The chain employs TRBV25-1 and TRBJ2-7, with D perhaps matching TRBD1 or TRBD2 (5 bases each). The germline V gene has CDR1 MGHDK and CDR2 SYGVNS. The CDR3 spans 15 residues.

There are many counts of this clone. The rearrangement uses TRBV3-1 and TRBJ2-1, with D possibly being TRBD1 (5 bases). The CDR3 is 16 residues long. CDR1 and CDR2 from the germline V gene are LGHDT and YNNKEL (reference sequence). Trimming stripped 4 bases from V and 1 base from J, with 14 bases between. The CDR3 nucleotides are TGTGCCAGCAGCCCAAACTCAGGGATTTCCTACAATGAGCAGTTCTTC. It yields the protein CASSPNSGISYNEQFF.

About this clone itself: A much larger clone is a single base away; this may be a read error. In DNA form, the CDR3 reads TGTGCCAGTAGATACCGCAGTGACAAATACTTC. This encodes CASRYRSDKYF. The J gene is TRBJ2-5, the V gene TRBV19; D ambiguous. V was shortened by 6 bases and J by 14 bases, with 16 bases between the two germline ends. CDR3 length equals 11 residues. The germline gives CDR1 LNHDA, CDR2 SQIVND (reference sequence).

Within the sample, this clone is medium-sized. The genes are TRBV6-5 and TRBJ2-2; no clear D. The CDR3 contains 17 residues. V lost 0 bases and J 1 base, leaving 12 bases between the germline ends. CDR1 and CDR2 from the germline V gene are MNHEY and SVGAGI. The CDR3 here is CASSYSNNLLNTGELFF. The CDR3 nucleotides read TGTGCCAGCAGTTACTCGAATAACCTATTGAACACCGGGGAGCTGTTTTTT.

Ten or more counts support this clone. V gene TRBV3-1 combines with J gene TRBJ2-1, with D uncertain. In germline, CDR1 is LGHDT, CDR2 YNNKEL (reference sequence). This CDR3 has 14 residues. Trimming left V 0 bases short and J 9 bases short, with 12 bases between. The CDR3 DNA follows: TGTGCCAGCAGCCAAGATGCCGGGCTGAGTGAGCAGTTCTTC. Its protein is CASSQDAGLSEQFF.

The CDR3 nucleotides read TGTGCCAGCAGTGACATCCCTCTAGGACTAGCGGGAGGCACCGGGGAGCTGTTTTTT. Encoded protein: CASSDIPLGLAGGTGELFF. The rearrangement links TRBV2 to TRBJ2-2; TRBD2 matches 14 bases. J gave up 4 bases and V 3 bases, and 10 bases lay outside the gene matches. CDR1 is SNHLY, CDR2 FYNNEI, per germline. This CDR3 is 19 amino acids long.